This T cell receptor (beta chain) appears in the sequencing data of a study of cytomegalovirus exposure and HLA in healthy donors. Study details: The 500 to 850 first-cohort repertoires and the 110 or so validation repertoires shared the same platform, a later analysis reported.

This clone was observed a single time. Measured with immunoSEQ multiplex PCR; TCRdb has only the in-frame clones, and not every one. This sample has roughly 200,000 clones, with about three quarters found just once. Germline assignment: CDR1 SEHNR and CDR2 FQNEAQ (reference sequence). The CDR3 extends over 15 amino acids. V was pared by 2 bases and J by 0 bases, with 5 bases between. This TCR came from a woman under 40 in good health and CMV-seronegative. The chain recombines TRBV7-9 with TRBJ2-6; D unresolved. The sequencing sample was made of PBMCs. The CDR3 bases are TGTGCCAGCAGCTTACAGGCCTCTGGGGCCAACGTCCTGACTTTC. Its translation is CASSLQASGANVLTF.